There are a few counts of the clone carrying this T cell receptor beta chain. Its antigen is as yet unknown. The study reverse transcribed the entire isolated RNA, so it sequenced expressed TCRB transcripts. The protocol was immunoSEQ multiplex PCR, while the TCRdb copy is restricted to in-frame clones and leaves out a portion. This sample has 300,000 to 400,000 clones, with 7% to 9% found just once. The ends were cut back, 7 bases at V and 8 bases at J, with 12 bases in the middle. The CDR3 is 11 residues long. CDR1 and CDR2 (germline): SQVTM, ANQGSEA. This record comes from a study of beta chain features in type 1 diabetes. As for the study in general: Comparable age, gender and cell yields were observed in patients relative to healthy donors. Across all samples, over 85 million sorted cells were examined.

Findings and limits, study-wide: People with Type 1 diabetes carried modestly yet significantly shorter TCRB CDR3s in all four CD4+ subsets. These data did not resolve whether HLA type affects TCRB rearrangement.

The rearrangement joins TRBV29-1 to TRBJ2-1, with a possible D match to TRBD2 (5 bases). The sequence came from a woman in her late teens or twenties in good health. The sample consisted of central memory CD4+ T cells from blood. CDR3 region: CSATRLDEQFF. For the CDR3, the DNA is TGCAGCGCAACTAGACTTGATGAGCAGTTCTTC.